This T cell receptor beta chain was profiled in a study of cytomegalovirus exposure and HLA in healthy donors (dated by TCRdb to 2017 to 2019). Background on the whole study: In an earlier analysis of 587 of the donors, 250 to 350 Gb of sequence data and about 110 million unique TCR beta sequences from 150 million to 200 million T cells were reported. All discovery cohort repertoires had been generated on a single sequencing platform. Across roughly 420 genotyped donors of the cohort, an average of about 240,000 unique TCR beta nucleotide sequences per donor were sequenced, and approximately 19% of those sequences were non-productive. Four or five DR-DQ haplotypes were handled as single units for association and clustering because linkage in the cohort was strong. To predict cytomegalovirus infection status, the study brought together high-throughput TCR immunosequencing, statistical association of individual TCRs with disease status, and machine learning. A later analysis re-analyzed previously published TCR beta repertoires from 500 to 700 donors and added high-resolution HLA genotyping to study TCR occurrence patterns. Typing coverage varied by locus: roughly 620-640 donors for A, B, C, DRB1 and DQB1; some 520 for DQA1; over 600 for DPA1; approximately 450 for DPB1. Donor age, sex, ethnicity and CMV serostatus were compiled alongside the repertoire data. A separate validation cohort of roughly 110 different subjects was used in addition to the approximately 700-subject first cohort. The study used immunosequencing to profile the T cell repertoires of 670 or so subjects and linked those repertoires to cytomegalovirus serostatus. An earlier analysis of 587 of the donors used high-throughput TCR beta sequencing to judge whether each TCR beta V gene segment behaved as functional or pseudogenic. Of the approximately 400 genotyped donors, about 80% fell in the genetic ancestry cluster associated with self-reported Caucasian donors. HLA typing covered class I and class II loci at four-digit resolution. The study was designed to test whether signatures of past pathogen exposure could be identified by cataloging public T cell receptors. An early release covering over 500 HLA-typed donors comprised about 300 gigabases of sequencing data and approximately 85 million unique TCR sequences. A later genetic analysis used genome-wide SNP genotypes for about 60% of the roughly 700 donors, treating that subset as a discovery cohort. The later analysis used no new phenotypic data to find candidate immune exposures, relying instead on TCR beta sequences and their occurrence across donors.

Receptor libraries were prepared by the immunoSEQ multiplex PCR assay. For the multiplex PCR, a mixture combining 60 forward primers for TCR Vbeta segments and 13 reverse primers for TCR Jbeta segments was used. A multiplex PCR assay on genomic DNA amplified the CDR3 region of rearranged TCR beta genes. Amplified TCR beta libraries were sequenced as 87-base-pair reads on the Illumina HiSeq System. In the source study's methods: A later analysis tallied around 82 million unique TCR beta chains across the 666 repertoires, and around 12 million of those chains were shared by two or more donors. Raw reads were error-corrected and collapsed into unique sequences by a nearest-neighbor algorithm in which closely related sequences were merged to remove PCR and sequencing errors. To assign V, D and J gene segments, CDR3 sequences were aligned to IMGT reference sequences. For a sequence to be retained, a match of at least six nucleotides to both a V gene segment and a J gene segment was required. A rearrangement counted as productive if the CDR3 had no stop codons and remained in frame with V and J, and every other rearrangement counted as non-productive. Following IMGT convention, CDR3 was defined as the stretch from the second conserved V-encoded cysteine to the conserved J-encoded phenylalanine. In an earlier analysis of more than 550 of the donors, sequences lacking an unambiguous match to a single V gene segment were excluded. In an earlier analysis of 587 of the donors, a V segment was called functional when productive rearrangements were above 56.7%, and segregating when the standard deviation between donors exceeded 5%. A statistical classification framework was built to diagnose cytomegalovirus status from the catalog of TCR beta chain sequences. In a later analysis, V and J genes were assigned by comparing TCR nucleotide sequences against IMGT/GENE-DB human TR gene sequences. Using the TCRdist pipeline, a later analysis assigned CDR3 sequences along with most-parsimonious VDJ recombination scenarios. In a later analysis, each TCR beta chain was defined by its CDR3 amino acid sequence together with its V-gene family, and reads lacking a unique V-gene family were excluded. A later analysis removed 550 to 700 highly shared, low-generation-probability nucleotide sequences to deal with suspected cross-contamination and a sequencing artifact. In a later analysis, a clonal expansion index was calculated for each public chain from normalized within-repertoire ranks of inferred template counts. A later analysis computed generation probabilities with a VDJ recombination model fitted to out-of-frame rearrangements, and checked the results against IGoR. In a later analysis, hypergeometric tests were used to score TCR-TCR, TCR-HLA and TCR-CMV co-occurrence, with a repertoire-size bias correction applied to TCR pairs. To estimate false discovery rates, a later analysis permuted the HLA or CMV assignments 20 times. A later analysis grouped co-occurring TCRs with DBSCAN, adding TCRdist sequence similarity when clustering within HLA-allele-positive subsets. For co-occurrence clustering, repertoires with fewer than 30,000 or more than 120,000 public chains were excluded, along with a handful of repertoires with anomalous nucleotide sharing. Drawn from immuneACCESS, this table holds only the in-frame rearrangements with V and J called that TCRdb kept. Clones are partly lost; checked studies trace under half to an unresolved V gene and leave the rest unexplained. D and trimming were read from the DNA, whereas the V and J calls and clone size are those reported in that table. For this sample the table gives 150,000 to 200,000 clones, of which about three quarters were detected only once. The ten largest make up about 1% of the sample.

Concerning this clone itself: The antigen it recognizes is unknown. The record has no base qualities; no much larger clone is one base away.

The cohort consisted of approximately 690 healthy bone marrow donors. All cohort members were sampled while nominally healthy, although unrecorded immune exposures were likely present. The donor was CMV seronegative and was included in the group of a few hundred seronegative cohort members. A peripheral blood sample was collected from each donor, and TCR beta sequencing was performed on peripheral blood mononuclear cells. Genomic DNA was extracted from the blood cell samples with the Qiagen DNeasy Blood Extraction Kit. What the study reported, not specific to this receptor: This cohort had only TCR beta chains sequenced, and the lack of alpha or paired-chain data limited which features could be detected. Sequencing depth was assumed to be roughly uniform across donors in the presence/absence analyses, though that assumption may not hold. The sequencing pipeline was judged likely to have produced a cluster of highly shared sequence variants as a technical artifact. CMV serostatus was the only immune exposure information available for the cohort. A later analysis found that TCR association rates varied across HLA loci, with DRB1 alleles showing the most associated TCRs and HLA-C alleles the fewest. An association between a missense DCLRE1C variant and V-gene and J-gene trimming of TCR beta chains was found in a later genetic analysis and replicated in an independent cohort. A further reported finding was that TCR beta sequences accurately predicted the HLA-A and HLA-B alleles for most subjects in the first cohort. It was suggested by the authors that the approach could potentially be generalized to other disease states and immunological phenotypes. The study listed 150 to 200 TCR beta chains as associated with cytomegalovirus. At a false discovery rate of 0.05, a later analysis linked some 17,000 TCR beta sequences to specific HLA alleles. Because HLA typing was unavailable for some donors at each locus, only the typed subset was used in association tests. Most TCR sequences were observed very rarely across donors, whereas some public TCRs were present in many individuals. Assigning TCR associations to individual alleles was difficult when HLA alleles, especially DR and DQ, strongly co-occurred. In a later analysis, most CMV-associated TCR beta chains were found to appear HLA-restricted, with HLA associations seemingly driven largely by CMV exposure. In a later analysis, several top co-occurrence clusters were reported to appear linked to parvovirus B19, influenza, CMV and Epstein-Barr virus. Compared with equally common non-associated chains, HLA-associated TCR beta chains in a later analysis were more clonally expanded and had lower generation probabilities. In vitro tests confirmed that a few of the cytomegalovirus-associated TCR beta chains recognize cytomegalovirus antigens. A later genetic analysis reported fewer N-insertions in productive TCRs among donors in an Asian-associated ancestry cluster than the roughly 620-donor mean. The earlier analysis of fewer than 750 of the donors excluded some 15 rarely observed V segments, including chromosome 9 orphons, because counts were too low. Linkage disequilibrium might explain the correlated functional status among segregating V segments, but an unknown experimental factor could not be ruled out. Cytomegalovirus status was reported to be diagnosed by the classifier with high specificity and sensitivity in both the original and validation cohorts. An earlier analysis of approximately 500 of the donors showed that most TCR beta V segments appeared in productive rearrangements either about 90% or about 30% of the time, which broadly matched IMGT annotations.

The origin of this receptor is a woman between 40 and 55 years old in good health and CMV-seronegative. Sequencing used PBMCs.

The nucleotide sequence reads TGCGCCAGCAGGCCGGAACTAGCGGGAGCGTATGAGCAGTTCTTC. Its translation is CASRPELAGAYEQFF. The chain is made from TRBV10-2 and TRBJ2-1; 11 of the junction bases match TRBD2. From its cysteine to its phenylalanine, the CDR3 spans 15 amino acids. Only the CDR3 DNA stays, 45 bases, in frame from base 1. Here V drops 6 bases and J drops 8 bases, and the junction holds 9 bases not matched to any gene. Based on the germline V gene, the CDR1 and CDR2 sequences are WSHSY and SAAADI.